Listed below are T cell receptor beta chains from one sample, sequenced in a study of PD-L1 blockade in urothelial cancer. Some clones are missing from TCRdb's copy, which holds only in-frame ones; the method was immunoSEQ multiplex PCR. This sample has more than 20,000 clones, with around 90% found just once. The sample was PBMCs, taken around atezolizumab (anti-PD-L1) treatment. The receptors were sampled from a man over 45 with urothelial cancer. The CDR3 runs from the conserved cysteine through the conserved F or W. D genes are given only for firm matches. Part of the rows lack a size; the others show once, few, many or a class for expanded clones.

D gene | clone size | J gene | V gene | CDR3 DNA | CDR3 protein
TRBD2 | once | TRBJ2-3 | TRBV4-1 | TGCGCCAGCAGCCAAGATCTGTATCGGGGGGGCGGCACAGATACGCAGTATTTT | CASSQDLYRGGGTDTQYF
- | - | TRBJ2-7 | TRBV18 | TGTGCCAGCTCATCGACAACCTACGAGCAGTACTTC | CASSSTTYEQYF
TRBD2 | - | TRBJ2-3 | TRBV7-9 | TGTGCCAGCAGCCCACCGGGACTAGCGGGAGAAAGCACAGATACGCAGTATTTT | CASSPPGLAGESTDTQYF
- | - | TRBJ2-1 | TRBV14 | TGTGCCAGCAGCCTAGCGCTCCCTGAGCAGTTCTTC | CASSLALPEQFF
TRBD1 | - | TRBJ2-7 | TRBV11-3 | TGTGCCAGCAGCTTAGGGGACAGTCCCTACGAGCAGTACTTC | CASSLGDSPYEQYF
- | - | TRBJ2-3 | TRBV15 | TGTGCCACCAGCATATTAGTTGGTACGCAGTATTTT | CATSILVGTQYF
- | few | TRBJ2-7 | TRBV7-9 | TGTGCCAGCAGCCCCCCGTCGGTACGCGAGCAGTACTTC | CASSPPSVREQYF
- | - | TRBJ2-7 | TRBV14 | TGTGCCAGCAGCCGGGACGGGGGCTACGAGCAGTACTTC | CASSRDGGYEQYF
- | - | TRBJ2-7 | TRBV15 | TGTGCCACCAGCGGACAGTCCTACGAGCAGTACTTC | CATSGQSYEQYF
TRBD1 | - | TRBJ2-7 | TRBV19 | TGTGCCAGTAGTCCTCGACAGGGGGCGTACGAGCAGTACTTC | CASSPRQGAYEQYF
TRBD2 | once | TRBJ2-2 | TRBV5-1 | TGCGCCAGCAGCAGTGACGCGGGAGGTGGCGCCGGGGAGCTGTTTTTT | CASSSDAGGGAGELFF
TRBD2 | - | TRBJ2-2 | TRBV30 | TGTGCCTGGAAGATGACTAGCGGGGGGCTGTTTTTT | CAWKMTSGGLFF
- | - | TRBJ1-6 | TRBV2 | TGTGCCAGCAGTGAGGTACAGCGGATCCACTTT | CASSEVQRIHF
- | once | TRBJ2-7 | TRBV11-3 | TGTGCCAGCAGCCCACGGGGGTTTTCCTACGAGCAGTACTTC | CASSPRGFSYEQYF
- | - | TRBJ2-5 | TRBV7-2 | TGTGCCAGCAGCTTAGGAGGGGGGGCCGCGAAGACCCAGTACTTC | CASSLGGGAAKTQYF
TRBD1 | - | TRBJ2-2 | TRBV6-5 | TGTGCCAGCATTGCAACGACAGGGGGCACCGGGGAGCTGTTTTTT | CASIATTGGTGELFF
TRBD2 | - | TRBJ2-5 | TRBV7-7 | TGTGCCAGCAGCTTATCGATAGGGACTAGCGGGAGAGATGTTAGGGAGACCCAGTACTTC | CASSLSIGTSGRDVRETQYF
- | - | TRBJ1-1 | TRBV6-4 | TGTGCCAGCAGTGTCAGGGTGAACACTGAAGCTTTCTTT | CASSVRVNTEAFF
TRBD1 | once | TRBJ2-4 | TRBV28 | TGTGCCAGCGGCCAGGGGGACAAAAACATTCAGTACTTC | CASGQGDKNIQYF
TRBD2 | - | TRBJ2-1 | TRBV6-5 | TGTGCCAGCAGACTACGGGGACTAGACTACAATGAGCAGTTCTTC | CASRLRGLDYNEQFF
- | - | TRBJ1-4 | TRBV4-3 | TGCGCCAGCAGCCAAGACCCTCAGGGGTCCAATGAAAAACTGTTTTTT | CASSQDPQGSNEKLFF
TRBD2 | - | TRBJ2-1 | TRBV11-3 | TGTGCCAGCAGCTTAGACGGGGGGTTGGACAATGAGCAGTTCTTC | CASSLDGGLDNEQFF
TRBD1 | - | TRBJ2-7 | TRBV19 | TGTGCCACCGCCGGGACAGGGAATCCCCCGGGCTCCTACGAGCAGTACTTC | CATAGTGNPPGSYEQYF
- | - | TRBJ1-2 | TRBV6-6 | TGTGCCAGCAGTTACGCGACAGCTCCATCTTATGGCTACACCTTC | CASSYATAPSYGYTF
- | - | TRBJ2-5 | TRBV5-1 | TGCGCCAGCAGCTTGGGGTTAGTGGAGACCCAGTACTTC | CASSLGLVETQYF